The 3 T cell receptor beta chains listed next were all sequenced from one sample in a study of T-cell reconstitution after alpha-beta-depleted transplantation in children. A library of TCRbeta sequences, prepared with unique molecular identifiers, was generated. TCRdb analysed the PCR reads with MiXCR anew, one entry per CDR3 protein. The profile shows about 600,000 distinct CDR3 sequences, roughly 10% of them singletons. Sample: PBMCs from the stem cell graft donor, taken from the stem cell graft. The receptors shown here come from a human donor who donated a stem cell graft to a child with acute myeloid leukemia.

The chain carries TRBV30 and TRBJ2-2; 8 bases map to TRBD1. This CDR3 comprises 17 residues. Trimming at V came to 1 base and at J to 3 bases, leaving 10 bases not matched to a gene. Germline V CDR1 and CDR2: GTSNPN, SVGIG (reference sequence). The DNA of the CDR3 is TGTGCCTGGAGTGGGGGCAGGGGGCGATCTCACACCGGGGAGCTGTTTTTT. It encodes CAWSGGRGRSHTGELFF.

This sequence joins TRBV9 and TRBJ2-2, with D unresolved. Deletions cut 4 bases from V and 7 bases from J, with 17 bases between. Germline lookup yields CDR1 SGDLS and CDR2 YYNGEE. The CDR3 length is 15 residues. CDR3 DNA sequence: TGTGCCAGCAGCCTTACCCCGGGCTTGGGCGGGGAGCTGTTTTTT. Its protein is CASSLTPGLGGELFF.

This clonotype turned up a few times. This chain connects TRBV4-3 to TRBJ2-5; no clear D gene. V lost 1 base to trimming and J lost 5 bases, with 11 bases between them. Germline loops: CDR1 LGHNA, CDR2 YSLEER. There are 14 residues in the CDR3. The CDR3 sequence is CASSQGLNGETQYF. The CDR3 coding sequence is TGCGCCAGCAGCCAAGGTCTCAATGGGGAGACCCAGTACTTC.